These T cell receptor beta chains were read from a single sample in a study of regulatory T cells in long-lasting Graves disease. MiXCR was run by TCRdb on the multiplex PCR reads, yielding one entry per CDR3 protein. Here the sample spans roughly 410,000 distinct CDR3 sequences, about 15% being singletons. The same data also went into a second study, on T cells in Graves' hyperthyroidism and ophthalmopathy.

The source material was peripheral blood mononuclear cells (PBMCs), sampled at new diagnosis, from a patient treated with antithyroid drugs. Receptors originate from a woman between 35 and 50 years old with Graves disease. Both conserved end residues are part of each CDR3. The order of the fields is V gene, J gene, CDR3 protein.

TRBV11-2	TRBJ2-1	CASSLRTTTGEQFF
TRBV20-1	TRBJ2-5	CSANGLVKETQYF
TRBV10-2	TRBJ2-7	CASSGTGRLDEQYF
TRBV16	TRBJ2-7	CASSQGRGAPYEQYF
TRBV29-1	TRBJ2-2	CSLGLAGEAGELFF
TRBV12-3/TRBV12-4	TRBJ2-1	CASSTTTSGRVGGNEQFF
TRBV18	TRBJ1-1	CASSRNRNTEAFF
TRBV19	TRBJ2-1	CASRFLYRKGLNEQFF
TRBV2	TRBJ2-3	CASSEVGGSTDTQYF
TRBV18	TRBJ1-4	CASSPQENEKLFF